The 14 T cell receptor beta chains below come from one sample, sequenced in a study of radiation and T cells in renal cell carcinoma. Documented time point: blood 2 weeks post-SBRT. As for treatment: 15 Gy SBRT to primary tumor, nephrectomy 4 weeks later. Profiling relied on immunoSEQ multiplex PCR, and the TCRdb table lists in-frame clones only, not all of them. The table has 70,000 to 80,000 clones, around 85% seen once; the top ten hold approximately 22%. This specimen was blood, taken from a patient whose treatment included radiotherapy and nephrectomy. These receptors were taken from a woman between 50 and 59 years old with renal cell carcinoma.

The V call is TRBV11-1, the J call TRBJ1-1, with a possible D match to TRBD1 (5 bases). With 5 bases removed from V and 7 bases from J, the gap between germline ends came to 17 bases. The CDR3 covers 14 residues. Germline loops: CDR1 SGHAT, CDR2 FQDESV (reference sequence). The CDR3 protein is CASSHLRAGGEAFF. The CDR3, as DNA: TGTGCCAGCAGCCATCTCAGGGCAGGTGGTGAAGCTTTCTTT. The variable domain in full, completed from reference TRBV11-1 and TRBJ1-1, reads EAEVAQSPRYKITEKSQAVAFWCDPISGHATLYWYRQILGQGPELLVQFQDESVVDDSQLPKDRFSAERLKGVDSTLKIQPAELGDSAMYLCASSHLRAGGEAFFGQGTRLTVV.

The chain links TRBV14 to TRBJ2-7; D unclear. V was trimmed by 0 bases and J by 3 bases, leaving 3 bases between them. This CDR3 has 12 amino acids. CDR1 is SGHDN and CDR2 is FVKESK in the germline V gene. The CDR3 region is CASSQDIYEQYF. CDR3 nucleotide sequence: TGTGCCAGCAGCCAAGATATCTACGAGCAGTACTTC.

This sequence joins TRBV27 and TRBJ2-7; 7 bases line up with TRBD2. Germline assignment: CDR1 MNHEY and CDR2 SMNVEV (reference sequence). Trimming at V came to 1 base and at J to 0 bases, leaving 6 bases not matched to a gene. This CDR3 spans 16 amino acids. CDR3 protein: CASSLWGGESSYEQYF. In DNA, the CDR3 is TGTGCCAGCAGTTTATGGGGGGGGGAGAGCTCCTACGAGCAGTACTTC.

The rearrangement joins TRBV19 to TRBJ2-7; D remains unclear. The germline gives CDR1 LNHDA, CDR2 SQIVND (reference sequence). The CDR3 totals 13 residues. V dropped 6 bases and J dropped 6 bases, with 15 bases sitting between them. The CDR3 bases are TGTGCCAGTAGAAGGGCTGACTTGAGCGAGCAGTACTTC. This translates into CASRRADLSEQYF. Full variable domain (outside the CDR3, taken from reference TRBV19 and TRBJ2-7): DGGITQSPKYLFRKEGQNVTLSCEQNLNHDAMYWYRQDPGQGLRLIYYSQIVNDFQKGDIAEGYSVSREKKESFPLTVTSAQKNPTAFYLCASRRADLSEQYFGPGTRLTVT.

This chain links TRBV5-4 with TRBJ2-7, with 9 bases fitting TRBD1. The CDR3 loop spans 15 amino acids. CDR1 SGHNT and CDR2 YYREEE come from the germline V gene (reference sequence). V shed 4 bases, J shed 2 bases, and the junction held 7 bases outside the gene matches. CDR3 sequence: CASSVPGQGTYEQYF. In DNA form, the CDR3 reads TGTGCCAGCAGCGTCCCGGGACAGGGCACCTACGAGCAGTACTTC.

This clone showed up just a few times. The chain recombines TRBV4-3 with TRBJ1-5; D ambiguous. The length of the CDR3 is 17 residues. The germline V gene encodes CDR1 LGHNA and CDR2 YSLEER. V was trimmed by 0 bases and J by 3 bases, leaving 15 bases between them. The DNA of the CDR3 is TGCGCCAGCAGCCAAGATTGGACGGTTATGACCAATCAGCCCCAGCATTTT. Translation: CASSQDWTVMTNQPQHF.

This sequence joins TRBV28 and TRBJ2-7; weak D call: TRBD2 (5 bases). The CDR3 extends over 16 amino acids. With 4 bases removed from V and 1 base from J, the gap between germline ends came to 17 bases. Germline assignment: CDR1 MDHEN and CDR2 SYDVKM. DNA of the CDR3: TGTGCCAGCAGTTCCCCCGGGGAAGGCCTATCCTACGAGCAGTACTTC. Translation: CASSSPGEGLSYEQYF.

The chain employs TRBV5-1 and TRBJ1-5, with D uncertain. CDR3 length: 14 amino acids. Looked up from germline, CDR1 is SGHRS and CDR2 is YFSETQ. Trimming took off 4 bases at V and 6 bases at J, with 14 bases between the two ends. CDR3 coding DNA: TGCGCCAGCAGCCCAGGTGGCGGGTCTCAGCCCCAGCATTTT. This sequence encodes CASSPGGGSQPQHF.

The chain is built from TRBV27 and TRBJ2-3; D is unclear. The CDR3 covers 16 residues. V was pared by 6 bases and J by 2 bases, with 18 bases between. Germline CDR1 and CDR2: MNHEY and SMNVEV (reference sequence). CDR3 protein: CASRSQFVPNTDTQYF. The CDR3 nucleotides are TGTGCCAGCAGGAGCCAGTTCGTCCCAAACACAGATACGCAGTATTTT.

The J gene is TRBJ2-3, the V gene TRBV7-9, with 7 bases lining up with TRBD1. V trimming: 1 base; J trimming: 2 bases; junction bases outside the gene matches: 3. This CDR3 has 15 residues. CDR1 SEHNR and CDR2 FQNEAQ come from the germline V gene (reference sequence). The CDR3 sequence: CASSLGDRFTDTQYF. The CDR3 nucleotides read TGTGCCAGCAGCTTAGGGGACAGATTCACAGATACGCAGTATTTT.

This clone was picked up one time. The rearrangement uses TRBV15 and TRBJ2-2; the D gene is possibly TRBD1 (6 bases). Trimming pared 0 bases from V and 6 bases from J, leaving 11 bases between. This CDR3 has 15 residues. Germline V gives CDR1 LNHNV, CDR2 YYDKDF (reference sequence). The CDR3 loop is CATSRDLSGAGELFF. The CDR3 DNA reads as TGTGCCACCAGCAGAGATCTTTCAGGGGCCGGGGAGCTGTTTTTT.

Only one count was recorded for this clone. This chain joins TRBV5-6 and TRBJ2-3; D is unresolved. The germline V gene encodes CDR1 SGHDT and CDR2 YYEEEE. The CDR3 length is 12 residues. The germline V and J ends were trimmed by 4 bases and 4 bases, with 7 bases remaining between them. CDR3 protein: CASSRRSDTQYF. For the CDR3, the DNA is TGTGCCAGCAGCCGACGTTCAGATACGCAGTATTTT.

Here the CDR3 reads CASSTGSGSQPQHF. The CDR3 region has the DNA TGTGCCAGCAGTACCGGGTCCGGCAGTCAGCCCCAGCATTTT. The V gene is TRBV6-5, the J gene TRBJ1-5; D not resolved. From germline, CDR1 is MNHEY and CDR2 SVGAGI. There are 14 residues in the CDR3. V was trimmed by 5 bases and J by 6 bases, leaving 14 bases between them.

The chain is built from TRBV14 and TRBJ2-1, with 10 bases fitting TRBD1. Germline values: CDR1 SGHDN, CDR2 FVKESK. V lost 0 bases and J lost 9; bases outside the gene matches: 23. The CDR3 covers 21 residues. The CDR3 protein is CASSQENNRDRGIIRKGEQFF. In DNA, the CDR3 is TGTGCCAGCAGCCAAGAAAATAACCGGGACAGGGGCATCATTCGGAAGGGTGAGCAGTTCTTC.